The 28 T cell receptor beta chains in this list originate from one sample, sequenced in a study of CD8 T cells in ankylosing spondylitis (dated 2017 in TCRdb). The protocol used for the library was 5' RACE. The instrument given in TCRdb is Illumina HiSeq 2500. Through fastp at Q25 and MiXCR, TCRdb rebuilt clones from the public reads, retaining in-frame beta chains. When rows share a CDR3 protein, they turn into one entry using the most common DNA and genes. The sample table contains about 250,000 distinct CDR3 sequences; only one count was recorded for 18% of them. Together, the top ten hold around 33% of the sample. The material sequenced was blood, either unsorted or a sorted T cell fraction (not recorded which). Receptors were obtained from a male donor with ankylosing spondylitis or in good health (not recorded which).

The V call is TRBV4-2, the J call TRBJ1-5; 12 bases are shared with TRBD1. Germline-derived CDR1 and CDR2 are LGHNA and YNFKEQ. V lost 3 bases to trimming and J lost 6 bases; unmatched junction nucleotides: 3. This CDR3 contains 15 residues. The CDR3 here is CASSQGQGASQPQHF. The CDR3 coding sequence is TGTGCCAGCAGCCAGGGACAGGGGGCATCTCAGCCCCAGCATTTT.

This clonotype was seen more than once but under ten times. The rearrangement uses TRBV7-8 and TRBJ2-1, with D unresolved. Trimming left V 2 bases short and J 4 bases short, with 21 bases between. Germline CDR1 and CDR2: SGHVS and FQNEAQ. This CDR3 has 18 amino acids. This CDR3 reads CASSLSRVEQTFYNEQFF. The CDR3 nucleotides read TGTGCCAGCAGCTTAAGTCGGGTTGAACAGACATTTTACAATGAGCAGTTCTTC. The full variable domain, completed using reference TRBV7-8 and TRBJ2-1, is GAGVSQSPRYKVAKRGQDVALRCDPISGHVSLFWYQQALGQGPEFLTYFQNEAQLDKSGLPSDRFFAERPEGSVSTLKIQRTQQEDSAVYLCASSLSRVEQTFYNEQFFGPGTRLTVL.

The chain couples TRBV25-1 to TRBJ1-5; 10 bases line up with TRBD1. The germline V gene has CDR1 MGHDK and CDR2 SYGVNS. The CDR3 totals 14 residues. The V segment lost 4 bases and the J segment 3 bases; nucleotides outside the gene matches: 0. CDR3 sequence: CASSGQGANQPQHF. CDR3 coding DNA: TGTGCCAGCAGTGGACAGGGGGCCAATCAGCCCCAGCATTTT. Drawing the rest from reference TRBV25-1 and TRBJ1-5, the complete variable domain is EADIYQTPRYLVIGTGKKITLECSQTMGHDKMYWYQQDPGMELHLIHYSYGVNSTEKGDLSSESTVSRIRTEHFPLTLESARPSHTSQYLCASSGQGANQPQHFGDGTRLSIL.

In this sample, this clonotype turned up a few times. This chain links TRBV20-1 with TRBJ2-1, with 9 nucleotides matching TRBD2. CDR1 is DFQATT, CDR2 SNEGSKA, per germline (reference sequence). V dropped 1 base and J dropped 5; count of bases not matched to a gene: 12. The CDR3 is made up of 17 amino acids. CDR3 sequence reads: CSARAHPRTSVDNEQFF. In nucleotides, the CDR3 is TGCAGTGCTAGAGCGCACCCCCGGACTAGCGTCGACAATGAGCAGTTCTTC.

V gene TRBV6-1 combines with J gene TRBJ2-1; 13 nucleotides agree with TRBD2. Germline trimming cut 4 bases from V and 6 bases from J; bases unmatched to any gene: 6. The CDR3 runs to 16 residues. CDR1 is MNHNS and CDR2 is SASEGT in the germline V gene. The DNA for the CDR3 is TGTGCCAGCAGTGCCCTGGGACTAGCGGGATTCAATGAGCAGTTCTTC. Translated, it gives CASSALGLAGFNEQFF.

This clonotype was seen a handful of times. This chain connects TRBV27 to TRBJ2-7, with D unclear. Germline loops: CDR1 MNHEY, CDR2 SMNVEV (reference sequence). The CDR3 sequence is 14 residues long. The V and J ends lost 0 bases and 0 bases respectively, with 6 bases between them. The CDR3 coding sequence is TGTGCCAGCAGTTTATCGGACCCCTCCTACGAGCAGTACTTC. It specifies CASSLSDPSYEQYF.

This clonotype was picked up a small number of times. The CDR3 protein is CASSEVRAPHGYTF. The DNA for the CDR3 is TGTGCCAGCAGTGAGGTTAGGGCGCCTCATGGCTACACCTTC. This rearrangement joins TRBV2 to TRBJ1-2; D is undetermined. Germline CDR1 is SNHLY and CDR2 is FYNNEI. The CDR3 is made up of 14 amino acids. V lost 3 bases, J lost 6 bases, and 14 bases lay in between.

In its sample, this clonotype was seen a few times. V is TRBV6-1 and J is TRBJ1-1; D gene unclear. The CDR3 is 15 residues long. Germline CDR1 MNHNS, CDR2 SASEGT. Between the trimmed V and J ends, which lost 8 bases and 5 bases, there was a span of 21 bases. The CDR3 bases are TGTGCCAGCTCAAAGTCGAGGAGTTCGAAGACTGAAGCTTTCTTT. Amino acids: CASSKSRSSKTEAFF.

The genes are TRBV7-8 and TRBJ2-3; maybe TRBD2 (6 bases). The CDR3 covers 16 residues. Trimming took off 5 bases at V and 1 base at J, with 16 bases between the two ends. The germline CDR1 and CDR2 sequences are SGHVS and FQNEAQ. This CDR3 reads CASSPPEGRGTDTQYF. DNA of the CDR3: TGTGCCAGCAGCCCACCGGAGGGGAGAGGCACAGATACGCAGTATTTT.

This chain links TRBV28 with TRBJ2-7, with 9 bases aligning to TRBD1. Germline CDR1 MDHEN, CDR2 SYDVKM. The CDR3 covers 12 residues. The CDR3 reads CVTGGYPYEQYF. CDR3 coding DNA: TGTGTCACAGGGGGCTACCCCTACGAGCAGTACTTC.

This clonotype was detected ten times or more. This rearrangement joins TRBV10-3 to TRBJ2-4; possibly TRBD1 for D (5 bases). Per germline, CDR1 ENHRY and CDR2 SYGVKD. The V and J ends lost 8 bases and 7 bases respectively, with 15 bases between them. The CDR3 is 13 residues long. The DNA of the CDR3 is TGTGCCATCTCGTCGGACAATTCCAACATTCAGTACTTC. Protein: CAISSDNSNIQYF.

The CDR3 sequence is CATSTTQGANEKLFF. The CDR3, as DNA: TGTGCCACCAGCACCACACAGGGGGCTAATGAAAAACTGTTTTTT. The rearrangement joins TRBV15 to TRBJ1-4; 8 positions match TRBD1. The trim removed 4 bases at V and 3 bases at J, leaving 4 bases unmatched. The CDR3 consists of 15 residues. CDR1 and CDR2 (germline): LNHNV, YYDKDF (reference sequence).

J is TRBJ1-2 and V is TRBV4-1; D remains ambiguous. Trimming stripped 6 bases from V and 4 bases from J, with 12 bases between. The CDR3 is made up of 13 amino acids. Germline loops: CDR1 MGHRA, CDR2 YSYEKL. The CDR3 DNA reads TGCGCCAGCAGGGTGGGTTTCGGCTATGGCTACACCTTC. Residues: CASRVGFGYGYTF.

This clonotype has ten or more counts. The rearrangement joins TRBV27 to TRBJ2-6; D unclear. This CDR3 spans 14 amino acids. Germline V gene data show CDR1 as MNHEY and CDR2 as SMNVEV (reference sequence). Trimming stripped 4 bases from V and 0 bases from J, with 4 bases between. Written as DNA, the CDR3 is TGTGCCAGCAGTTGGGACTCTGGGGCCAACGTCCTGACTTTC. Its translation is CASSWDSGANVLTF.

This clonotype was counted between two and nine times. The chain combines TRBV12-3 or TRBV12-4 with TRBJ2-3; the D call may be TRBD1 or TRBD2 (5 bases each). The CDR3 is made up of 13 amino acids. Trimming shortened V by 7 bases and J by 4 bases, and 12 bases separated the two germline ends. CDR3 DNA sequence: TGTGCCAGCAACCGGGGCTCGGCAGATACGCAGTATTTT. Residues: CASNRGSADTQYF.

This clonotype is medium-sized in the sample. This chain links TRBV5-1 with TRBJ2-7; D may correspond to TRBD1 or TRBD2 (5 bases each). CDR1 and CDR2 from the germline V gene are SGHRS and YFSETQ. This CDR3 spans 15 amino acids. With 2 bases removed from V and 0 bases from J, the gap between germline ends came to 12 bases. The CDR3 DNA is TGCGCCAGCAGCTTAACTGGGGACCGCTCCTACGAGCAGTACTTC. This sequence encodes CASSLTGDRSYEQYF.

This clonotype has ten or more counts. The junction differs from germline at one of its ends, possibly a read error. The V gene is TRBV7-9, the J gene TRBJ2-3; TRBD2 matches 10 bases. The CDR3 covers 15 residues. CDR1 SEHNR and CDR2 FQNEAQ come from the germline V gene (reference sequence). CDR3 sequence: CASSLAGDFTDTQYF. The CDR3 nucleotides are TGTGCCAGCAGCCTAGCGGGAGACTTCACAGATACGCAGTATTTT.

This clonotype occurred many times. The chain couples TRBV4-3 to TRBJ2-1; 11 bases map to TRBD2. This CDR3 is 17 amino acids long. V lost 0 bases and J lost 4; bases outside the gene matches: 5. CDR1 and CDR2 (germline): LGHNA, YSLEER. CDR3 residues: CASSQDGLAGGYNEQFF. The CDR3 DNA reads as TGCGCCAGCAGCCAAGATGGGCTAGCGGGAGGTTACAATGAGCAGTTCTTC.

This clonotype was counted between two and nine times. V gene TRBV4-3 combines with J gene TRBJ2-7, with 8 bases fitting TRBD2. Germline values: CDR1 LGHNA, CDR2 YSLEER. This CDR3 has 15 amino acids. Germline trimming cut 0 bases from V and 3 bases from J; bases unmatched to any gene: 4. The CDR3 spells CASSQDLAGGYEQYF. DNA of the CDR3: TGCGCCAGCAGCCAAGATCTGGCGGGAGGCTACGAGCAGTACTTC.

This clonotype was seen ten or more times. This chain uses TRBV15 with TRBJ2-3, with unresolved D. The V end lost 0 bases, the J end lost 0 bases, and 10 bases lay between the germline ends. This CDR3 comprises 16 residues. Germline loops: CDR1 LNHNV, CDR2 YYDKDF (reference sequence). The CDR3 sequence: CATSRDKIKSTDTQYF. The CDR3 region has the DNA TGTGCCACCAGCAGAGATAAGATCAAGAGCACAGATACGCAGTATTTT.

This clonotype was observed a few times. This chain connects TRBV7-6 to TRBJ2-5, with 8 bases fitting TRBD1. CDR1 and CDR2 from the germline V gene are SGHVS and FNYEAQ. The J segment lost 1 base and the V segment lost 3 bases, leaving 1 base of the junction unmatched. The CDR3 is 14 amino acids. The CDR3 reads CASSFTGGQETQYF. In nucleotides, the CDR3 is TGTGCCAGCAGCTTTACAGGGGGCCAAGAGACCCAGTACTTC.

The chain carries TRBV5-1 and TRBJ2-7; D remains unclear. Germline CDR1 reads SGHRS; CDR2 reads YFSETQ. The CDR3 is 14 amino acids. V was clipped by 7 bases and J by 2 bases, with 16 bases between them. As DNA, the CDR3 is TGCGCCAGCCGCCCCGACTGGGTAGCCTACGAGCAGTACTTC. Translation: CASRPDWVAYEQYF.

This clonotype was seen at least ten times. The J gene is TRBJ2-3, the V gene TRBV25-1; no clear D. V lost 3 bases to trimming and J lost 0 bases, with 16 bases between them. The germline CDR1 and CDR2 sequences are MGHDK and SYGVNS. The CDR3 sequence is 17 residues long. CDR3 in DNA: TGTGCCAGCAGTGATTCAGTGTACGGCCCTAGCACAGATACGCAGTATTTT. This sequence encodes CASSDSVYGPSTDTQYF.

V gene TRBV4-3 combines with J gene TRBJ2-7, with D maybe TRBD2 (6 bases). Per the germline V gene, CDR1 is LGHNA and CDR2 is YSLEER. V was trimmed by 4 bases and J by 7 bases, leaving 20 bases between them. The CDR3 is 15 residues long. The CDR3 protein is CASSPWQGGVGEQYF. The CDR3, as DNA: TGCGCCAGCAGCCCCTGGCAGGGAGGAGTTGGTGAGCAGTACTTC.

The gene calls are TRBV5-5 and TRBJ1-5; no clear D gene. CDR1 is SGHKS, CDR2 YYEKEE, per germline (reference sequence). The CDR3 is 16 amino acids. The V end was cut by 0 bases, the J end by 4 bases, with 14 bases between. DNA of the CDR3: TGTGCCAGCAGCTTGGAGTGGCAGCCCCTAAATCAGCCCCAGCATTTT. It specifies CASSLEWQPLNQPQHF.

This chain connects TRBV28 to TRBJ2-3, with a possible D match to TRBD1 (5 bases). Germline lookup yields CDR1 MDHEN and CDR2 SYDVKM. Trimming pared 3 bases from V and 1 base from J, leaving 17 bases between. The CDR3 extends over 17 amino acids. The CDR3 region has the DNA TGTGCCAGCAGTTTTTTGGTTATGGGGCCGGGCACAGATACGCAGTATTTT. It is translated as CASSFLVMGPGTDTQYF.

This clonotype was observed many times. The V call is TRBV7-9, the J call TRBJ2-7; TRBD1 is a possible D gene (6 bases). Germline assignment: CDR1 SEHNR and CDR2 FQNEAQ (reference sequence). Trimming removed 8 bases at V and 6 bases at J, with 17 bases between. The CDR3 is 13 amino acids. As DNA, the CDR3 is TGTGCCAGCGGTGCTGGACAGCTCATCGAGCAGTACTTC. It yields the protein CASGAGQLIEQYF.

The chain employs TRBV13 and TRBJ2-7; no definite D call. The CDR3 has 14 residues. Germline CDR1 PRHDT, CDR2 FYEKMQ (reference sequence). V lost 1 base and J lost 1, with 8 bases in between. DNA for the CDR3: TGTGCCAGCAGCTTAGAGGCATCTTCCTACGAGCAGTACTTC. It translates to CASSLEASSYEQYF. The full variable domain, rest sourced from reference TRBV13 and TRBJ2-7, is AAGVIQSPRHLIKEKRETATLKCYPIPRHDTVYWYQQGPGQDPQFLISFYEKMQSDKGSIPDRFSAQQFSDYHSELNMSSLELGDSALYFCASSLEASSYEQYFGPGTRLTVT.